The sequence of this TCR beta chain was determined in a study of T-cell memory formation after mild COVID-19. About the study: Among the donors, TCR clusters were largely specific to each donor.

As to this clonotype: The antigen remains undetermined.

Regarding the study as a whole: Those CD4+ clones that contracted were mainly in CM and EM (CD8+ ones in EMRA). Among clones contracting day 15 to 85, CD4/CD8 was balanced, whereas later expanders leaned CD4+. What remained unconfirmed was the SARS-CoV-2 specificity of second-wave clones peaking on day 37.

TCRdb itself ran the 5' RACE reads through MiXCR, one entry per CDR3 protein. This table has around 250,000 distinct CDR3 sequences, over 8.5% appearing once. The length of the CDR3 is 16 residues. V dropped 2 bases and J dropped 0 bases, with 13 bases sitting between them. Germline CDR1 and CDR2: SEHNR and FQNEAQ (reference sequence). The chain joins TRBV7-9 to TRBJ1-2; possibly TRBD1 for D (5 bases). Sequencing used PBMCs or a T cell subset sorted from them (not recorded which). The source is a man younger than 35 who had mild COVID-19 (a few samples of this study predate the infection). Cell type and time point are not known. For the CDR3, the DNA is TGTGCCAGCAGCTTATTGGGGCAGCCGCCTAACTATGGCTACACCTTC. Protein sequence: CASSLLGQPPNYGYTF.